This TCR beta chain was sequenced for a study of cytomegalovirus exposure and HLA in healthy donors. The CDR3 has 14 amino acids. V lost 9 bases, J lost 2 bases, and 7 bases stayed unmatched. Germline V CDR1 and CDR2: MNHEY, SMNVEV (reference sequence). PCR used 60 Vbeta primers and 13 Jbeta primers. Profiling relied on immunoSEQ multiplex PCR, and the TCRdb table lists in-frame clones only, not all of them. The sample shows some 98,000 clones, roughly 81% of them seen only once. Sequencing was done on a sample of PBMCs. The rearrangement uses TRBV27 and TRBJ2-7; TRBD1 agrees at 10 bases. This TCR came from a man between 40 and 49 years old in good health and CMV-seronegative. The CDR3: CASRLGQGTYEQYF. The CDR3 DNA sequence: TGTGCCAGTCGCTTGGGACAGGGGACCTACGAGCAGTACTTC.